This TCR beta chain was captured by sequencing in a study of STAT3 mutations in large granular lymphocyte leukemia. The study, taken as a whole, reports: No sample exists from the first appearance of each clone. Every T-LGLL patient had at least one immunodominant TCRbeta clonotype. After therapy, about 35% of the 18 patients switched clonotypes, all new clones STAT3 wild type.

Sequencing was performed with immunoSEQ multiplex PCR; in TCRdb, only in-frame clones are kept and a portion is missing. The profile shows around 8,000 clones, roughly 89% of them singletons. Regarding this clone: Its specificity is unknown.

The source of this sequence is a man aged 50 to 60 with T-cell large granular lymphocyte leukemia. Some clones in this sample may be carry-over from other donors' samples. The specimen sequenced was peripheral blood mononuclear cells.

CDR3 DNA sequence: TGTGCCAGCTCACAGAGACGGGACGTGACAGATACGCAGTATTTT. Its protein product is CASSQRRDVTDTQYF. The chain recombines TRBV18 with TRBJ2-3; D tentatively reads TRBD1 or TRBD2 (5 bases each). Trimming removed 4 bases from V and 3 bases from J, with 14 bases in between. Germline assignment: CDR1 KGHSH and CDR2 LQKENI. This CDR3 has 15 residues.